This T cell receptor beta chain came from a study of control samples from healthy donors and cancer patients. The CDR3 covers 11 residues. The V end was cut by 7 bases, the J end by 9 bases, with 10 bases between. Germline CDR1 LNHDA, CDR2 SQIVND (reference sequence). Assay: immunoSEQ multiplex PCR; the TCRdb copy retains only in-frame clones and omits some. The repertoire consists of some 79,000 clones, with more than 85% occurring once and the leading ten covering around 1.3%. This TCR was recovered from a woman in her forties with lung cancer. Material for sequencing was PBMCs. The chain carries TRBV19 and TRBJ2-1; D might be TRBD1 (6 bases). This CDR3 is CASTLGGEQFF. For the CDR3, the DNA is TGTGCCAGTACCCTAGGGGGTGAGCAGTTCTTC.